A single sample is the source of the 12 T cell receptor beta chains below, sequenced in a study of blood T cell repertoires in COVID-19 (dated by TCRdb to 2020 to 2022). Library generation was performed with the immunoSEQ multiplex PCR assay. TCRdb limited this immuneACCESS table to in-frame rearrangements with V and J called. A share of clones is missing; checked studies link under half to unresolved V genes, and the rest is unexplained. The sample table shows 200,000 to 250,000 clones, and about 84% are seen once. The ten biggest clones cover about 12% of the sample. The sequenced material came from peripheral blood. These receptors were obtained from a man at least 80 years old with acute or convalescent COVID-19.

This chain uses TRBV4-2 with TRBJ2-1; TRBD2 might be the D (6 bases). The V gene's germline CDR1 is LGHNA and CDR2 YNFKEQ. Trimming pared 0 bases from V and 6 bases from J, leaving 18 bases between. The CDR3 loop spans 17 amino acids. CDR3 bases: TGTGCCAGCAGCCAAGATTGGAGCGGAGGGCTTATCAATGAGCAGTTCTTC. Translation: CASSQDWSGGLINEQFF.

J is TRBJ2-1 and V is TRBV19, with TRBD1 as a possible D gene (6 bases). V was clipped by 7 bases and J by 2 bases, with 15 bases between them. The CDR3 length is 15 residues. Germline V CDR1 and CDR2: LNHDA, SQIVND (reference sequence). CDR3 protein: CASMGAGTAYNEQFF. The CDR3 DNA is TGTGCCAGTATGGGGGCCGGGACGGCCTACAATGAGCAGTTCTTC.

CDR3 sequence: CASSVGPSGSAGELFF. In DNA, the CDR3 is TGTGCCAGCAGCGTAGGCCCTAGCGGGAGTGCCGGGGAGCTGTTTTTT. The chain recombines TRBV9 with TRBJ2-2; 10 bases fit TRBD2. The CDR3 is made up of 16 amino acids. The trim removed 0 bases at V and 6 bases at J, leaving 5 bases unmatched. Per germline, CDR1 SGDLS and CDR2 YYNGEE.

The V and J genes are TRBV10-3 and TRBJ2-3; 10 bases agree with TRBD2. The ends lost 8 bases at V and 2 bases at J; junction bases unmatched: 4. Germline V gene data show CDR1 as ENHRY and CDR2 as SYGVKD. This CDR3 is built from 14 residues. This chain's CDR3 is CAISSGGYTDTQYF. In nucleotides, the CDR3 is TGTGCCATCTCTAGCGGGGGATACACAGATACGCAGTATTTT.

This rearrangement joins TRBV25-1 to TRBJ1-1; 9 nucleotides match TRBD1. With 5 bases clipped from V and 4 bases from J, the junction kept 11 bases outside the gene matches. The CDR3 length is 16 residues. Germline CDR1 reads MGHDK; CDR2 reads SYGVNS. CDR3 sequence (DNA): TGTGCCAGCAGTAGCGACAGGGGGGGAACAGGCACTGAAGCTTTCTTT. It is translated as CASSSDRGGTGTEAFF.

This clone has only one observation. The sample carries other DNA sequences with the same CDR3. This chain uses TRBV27 with TRBJ1-2, with 9 bases aligning to TRBD1. Germline CDR1 and CDR2: MNHEY and SMNVEV (reference sequence). The V gene end was trimmed by 6 bases and the J gene end by 2 bases; junction bases not matched to a gene: 4. The CDR3 runs to 14 residues. CDR3 protein: CASSTGQGNYGYTF. The CDR3 nucleotides read TGTGCCAGCAGCACGGGACAGGGCAACTATGGCTACACCTTC.

The rearrangement links TRBV7-2 to TRBJ1-2; 10 bases fit TRBD1. CDR1 is SGHTA and CDR2 is FQGNSA in the germline V gene. This CDR3 has 13 amino acids. Unmatched junction bases numbered 5, after V lost 5 bases and J lost 8 bases. The CDR3 loop reads CASSETGGRGYTF. CDR3 bases: TGTGCCAGCAGCGAGACAGGGGGCCGAGGCTACACCTTC. Full variable domain (rest looked up from reference TRBV7-2 and TRBJ1-2): GAGVSQSPSNKVTEKGKDVELRCDPISGHTALYWYRQSLGQGLEFLIYFQGNSAPDKSGLPSDRFSAERTGGSVSTLTIQRTQQEDSAVYLCASSETGGRGYTFGSGTRLTVV.

The V gene is TRBV10-2, the J gene TRBJ1-2; no firm D call. V lost 2 bases and J 4 bases, leaving 11 bases between the germline ends. This CDR3 region has 14 residues. From germline, CDR1 is WSHSY and CDR2 SAAADI. The CDR3, as DNA: TGCGCCAGCAGTGAGCTAAACAGCCTCTATGGCTACACCTTC. This translates into CASSELNSLYGYTF.

This chain joins TRBV4-2 and TRBJ1-1; the D gene is possibly TRBD1 (5 bases). Per the germline V gene, CDR1 is LGHNA and CDR2 is YNFKEQ. V lost 2 bases, J lost 3 bases, and 16 bases lay in between. This CDR3 has 16 amino acids. In DNA form, the CDR3 reads TGTGCCAGCAGCCAACTTGGAACAGGAGATGACACTGAAGCTTTCTTT. Translation: CASSQLGTGDDTEAFF.

The chain employs TRBV18 and TRBJ1-6; 7 nucleotides match TRBD1. CDR3 length: 14 amino acids. V was pared by 6 bases and J by 4 bases, with 3 bases of the junction left unmatched. Germline lookup yields CDR1 KGHSH and CDR2 LQKENI. In nucleotides, the CDR3 is TGTGCCAGCTCCCAGGACAGGTATAATTCACCCCTCCACTTT. Translating gives CASSQDRYNSPLHF.

This chain connects TRBV27 to TRBJ2-2; weak D call: TRBD1 (6 bases). Trimming stripped 7 bases from V and 5 bases from J, with 23 bases between. The germline gives CDR1 MNHEY, CDR2 SMNVEV (reference sequence). CDR3 length: 17 amino acids. The CDR3 bases are TGTGCCAGCACCCCCCTCGCCGGACAGTCGGGGACCGGGGAGCTGTTTTTT. It encodes CASTPLAGQSGTGELFF.

As concerns this clone: Different DNA sequences within this sample yield the same CDR3. This chain uses TRBV5-1 with TRBJ2-3; TRBD2 matches 9 bases. The CDR3 covers 14 residues. V was pared by 5 bases and J by 0 bases, with 1 base of the junction left unmatched. Germline V gene lookup returns CDR1 SGHRS and CDR2 YFSETQ. CDR3 sequence reads: CASSLAGSTDTQYF. The DNA for the CDR3 is TGCGCCAGCAGTCTAGCGGGGAGCACAGATACGCAGTATTTT.